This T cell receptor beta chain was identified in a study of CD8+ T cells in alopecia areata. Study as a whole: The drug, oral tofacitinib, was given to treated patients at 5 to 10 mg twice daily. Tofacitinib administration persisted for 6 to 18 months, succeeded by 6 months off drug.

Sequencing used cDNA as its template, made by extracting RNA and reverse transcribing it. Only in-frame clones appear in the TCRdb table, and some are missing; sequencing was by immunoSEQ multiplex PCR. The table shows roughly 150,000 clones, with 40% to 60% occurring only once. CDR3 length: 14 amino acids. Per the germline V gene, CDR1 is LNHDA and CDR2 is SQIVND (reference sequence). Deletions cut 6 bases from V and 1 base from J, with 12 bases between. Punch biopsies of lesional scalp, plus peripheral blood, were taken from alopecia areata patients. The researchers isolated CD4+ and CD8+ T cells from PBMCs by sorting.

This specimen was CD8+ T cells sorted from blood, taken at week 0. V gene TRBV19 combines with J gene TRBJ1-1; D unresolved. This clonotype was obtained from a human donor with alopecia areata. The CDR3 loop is CASRVRETNTEAFF. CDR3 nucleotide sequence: TGTGCCAGTAGGGTTCGGGAAACGAACACTGAAGCTTTCTTT.